One TCR beta chain is described in this entry. No antigen is known for it. No per-base quality is available; no much larger clone lies one base away. The sample contains more than one DNA sequence encoding this CDR3. The data were taken from a study of shared clonotypes between healthy human individuals (dated by TCRdb to 2020 to 2021). As for the study more broadly: Two women and three men aged 18 to 49 years were included in the cohort. For each donor, three plates each were used for CD4 naive and CD4 memory, two plates were used for CD8 naive, and one plate was used for CD8 memory. Blood TCR repertoires of roughly five healthy adults were deeply sequenced to estimate repertoire size and the extent of clonotype sharing between individuals. To increase sequencing depth and limit assay-specific biases, different laboratories used diverse techniques to prepare libraries and sequence TCR repertoires. Between about 0.94 and 8.9 billion PBMCs per donor were obtained by leukapheresis.

CDR1 and CDR2, per the germline V gene, are KGHSH and LQKENI. Relative to germline, V is 1 base shorter and J is 1 base shorter, with 2 bases between their ends. The CDR3 numbers 13 residues from cysteine through phenylalanine. The read is trimmed to its CDR3 DNA, 39 bases read in frame from base 1. The donors were healthy, HIV-negative adults with no recently reported acute infections or vaccinations. Every donor was a Caucasian adult living in Nashville, Tennessee, USA. CD4+ T cells were enriched through magnetic negative selection, after which naive cells were positively selected on CD45RA and the remaining negative fraction served as the memory subset. After blood collection by leukapheresis, PBMCs were isolated using Ficoll-Histopaque density gradient centrifugation and then cryopreserved in the vapor phase of liquid nitrogen. Purity and quantity of every magnetically sorted T cell population were checked by analytical flow cytometry. Each sorted fraction had its genomic DNA isolated and then quantified by UV absorbance on a Nanodrop 2000c.

Findings and caveats that apply to the study as a whole: Sampling was restricted to blood, and TCR repertoires in tissues likely differ from the TCR repertoires found in blood. Incomplete sequencing was indicated by rarefaction of sorted-subset datasets, despite the large sequencing depth. Naive subsets generally had larger estimated clonotype richness than memory subsets. Across four donors, approximately 5% of naive CD4, 3% to 3.5% of naive CD8, roughly 2.3% of memory CD4, and approximately 0.4% of memory CD8 clonotypes were shared. Compared with non-shared clonotypes, the clonotypes found in all four sorted-subset donors had higher generation probabilities. Based on pairwise subsampling, the degree of clonotype sharing among donors was expected to be affected by sequencing depth. The small number of donors limited the genetic and exposure-history diversity represented.

TCR CDR3 regions were amplified from genomic DNA by multiplex PCR using the deep immunoSEQ assay. For each cell subset, the extracted genomic DNA was distributed evenly across all wells of several immunoSEQ 96-well plates, and each plate served as one replicate. For sorted subsets, roughly 0.2 ug genomic DNA, equal to about 30,000 T cell genomes, was loaded into each replicate PCR. Purified libraries were quantified with a Qubit 3.0 fluorometer, sized on a Bioanalyzer 2100, and re-quantified with the KAPA Library Quantification kit. Every immunoSEQ 96-well plate was sequenced on a dedicated single-read 150-cycle Illumina NextSeq 550 flow cell. For the original study's pipeline: Because the immunoSEQ output held only junctional sequences and lacked quality scores, the filtering could not match the filtering applied to full-length reads. Sequences were annotated with PyIR, a Python wrapper for IgBLAST v1.9, using IMGT germline references to assign V/J genes and CDR3. Reads were filtered out if the reads had weak V/J assignments (E-value above 1e-6), no CDR3, stop codons, out-of-frame junctions, or ambiguous translated residues. A V3J clonotype was defined by an identical inferred V gene, J gene, and CDR3 amino acid sequence. Percentage overlap between repertoires was calculated by dividing the number of shared unique clonotypes by the size of the smaller repertoire. Richness of each repertoire was evaluated using RTK rarefaction, the Chao1 estimator, and Recon v2.1 estimates of unobserved clonotypes. Generation probabilities for all TCRbeta clonotypes obtained by the gDNA method from a handful of donors were computed using OLGA. Held by TCRdb, this immuneACCESS table contains in-frame sequences only and omits some clones. Under half of the omission traces to an unresolved V gene where checked; the cause of the rest is unknown. V and J calls plus clone size are reproduced from that table; the DNA served to infer D and trimming. This sample has millions of clones in its table, and around 94% of those were observed once. The top ten hold roughly 0.14% of the sample.

The sequencing input was naive CD4+ T cells sorted from blood. The cell subset or site label on this specimen signifies: CD45RA+ positively selected. The receptor's source is a young man in good health. The V gene is TRBV18 and the J gene is TRBJ1-5; the D gene remains uncertain. This receptor has the CDR3 CASSPQSNQPQHF. The bases are TGTGCCAGCTCACCACAAAGCAATCAGCCCCAGCATTTT.